One sample yielded the 31 T cell receptor beta chains listed below, sequenced in a study of shared clonotypes between healthy human individuals. The naive CD8 population came from CD45RO-negative cells selected for CCR7, without terminally differentiated effector memory CD45RA+ cells. Sequencing used immunoSEQ multiplex PCR; TCRdb keeps in-frame clones, though not all of them. This sample has more than 2 million clones, with about 95% found just once. The sequenced sample was naive CD8+ T cells sorted from blood. These TCRs come from a man aged 18 to 30 in good health.

V usage is TRBV6-1 and J usage is TRBJ2-1; 9 bases are shared with TRBD2. Germline loops: CDR1 MNHNS, CDR2 SASEGT. The J segment lost 1 base and the V segment lost 2 bases, leaving 9 bases of the junction unmatched. This CDR3 region has 18 residues. CDR3 sequence: CASSEYGSGSRSYNEQFF. The CDR3 DNA sequence: TGTGCCAGCAGTGAATACGGTAGCGGGAGTCGGTCCTACAATGAGCAGTTCTTC.

The genes are TRBV7-2 and TRBJ1-5; 9 bases match TRBD1. This CDR3 spans 18 amino acids. V was clipped by 0 bases and J by 2 bases; unmatched bases: 8. Looked up from germline, CDR1 is SGHTA and CDR2 is FQGNSA. This chain's CDR3 is CASSLAGQGLGGNQPQHF. The CDR3 bases are TGTGCCAGCAGCTTAGCTGGACAGGGGTTGGGAGGCAATCAGCCCCAGCATTTT. The full variable domain, completed using reference TRBV7-2 and TRBJ1-5, is GAGVSQSPSNKVTEKGKDVELRCDPISGHTALYWYRQSLGQGLEFLIYFQGNSAPDKSGLPSDRFSAERTGGSVSTLTIQRTQQEDSAVYLCASSLAGQGLGGNQPQHFGDGTRLSIL.

The chain uses TRBV27 and TRBJ1-1; no clear D gene. The CDR3 totals 13 residues. Germline V gene lookup returns CDR1 MNHEY and CDR2 SMNVEV (reference sequence). Trimming pared 6 bases from V and 3 bases from J, leaving 11 bases between. In nucleotides, the CDR3 is TGTGCCAGCAGAGTAAGCCTATACACTGAAGCTTTCTTT. Translation gives CASRVSLYTEAFF.

The sample holds one count of this clone. The rearrangement uses TRBV7-6 and TRBJ2-1; the D is unclear. Germline lookup yields CDR1 SGHVS and CDR2 FNYEAQ. The V end was cut by 1 base, the J end by 7 bases, with 8 bases between. The CDR3 is 13 residues long. The CDR3 here is CASSLGVLNEQFF. The CDR3 DNA is TGTGCCAGCAGCTTAGGGGTCCTTAATGAGCAGTTCTTC.

Here the CDR3 DNA reads TGTGCTAGTGGTTTACTAGGTTACGGGGCCAACGTCCTGACTTTC. Translated: CASGLLGYGANVLTF. V is TRBV12-5 and J is TRBJ2-6, with D maybe TRBD2 (5 bases). V dropped 3 bases and J dropped 4 bases, with 10 bases sitting between them. This CDR3 has 15 residues. The V gene's germline CDR1 is LGHNT and CDR2 FRNRAP. The full variable domain, its missing parts supplied by reference TRBV12-5 and TRBJ2-6, is DARVTQTPRHKVTEMGQEVTMRCQPILGHNTVFWYRQTMMQGLELLAYFRNRAPLDDSGMPKDRFSAEMPDATLATLKIQPSEPRDSAVYFCASGLLGYGANVLTFGAGSRLTVL.

Worth noting for this clone: Other nucleotide sequences in the sample specify the same CDR3. The V call is TRBV30, the J call TRBJ1-1, with a possible D match to TRBD1 (5 bases). The V gene's germline CDR1 is GTSNPN and CDR2 SVGIG (reference sequence). The CDR3 totals 13 residues. With 3 bases removed from V and 1 base from J, the gap between germline ends came to 9 bases. The CDR3 spells CAWSVGGNTEAFF. CDR3 nucleotides: TGTGCCTGGAGCGTCGGGGGGAACACTGAAGCTTTCTTT.

The rearrangement uses TRBV7-2 and TRBJ2-3; 13 bases agree with TRBD2. There are 15 residues in the CDR3. CDR1 and CDR2 from the germline V gene are SGHTA and FQGNSA. V trimming: 5 bases; J trimming: 5 bases; junction bases outside the gene matches: 4. In DNA, the CDR3 is TGTGCCAGCAGCCCTTGGACTAGCGGGGGAGATACGCAGTATTTT. Its translation is CASSPWTSGGDTQYF.

This rearrangement joins TRBV2 to TRBJ1-2; TRBD1 is a possible D gene (6 bases). V lost 6 bases and J lost 1, with 12 bases in between. CDR3 length equals 14 residues. From germline, CDR1 is SNHLY and CDR2 FYNNEI. The CDR3 bases are TGTGCCAGCAGCGAGGACAGCTATAACTATGGCTACACCTTC. It is translated as CASSEDSYNYGYTF.

The chain has TRBV30 and TRBJ2-2; D is perhaps TRBD1 or TRBD2 (5 bases each). Deletions cut 6 bases from V and 7 bases from J, with 9 bases between. Germline-derived CDR1 and CDR2 are GTSNPN and SVGIG (reference sequence). CDR3 length: 11 amino acids. In nucleotides, the CDR3 is TGTGCCTGCGGGGCTGGCGGGGAGCTGTTTTTT. Translated, it gives CACGAGGELFF.

The V and J genes are TRBV7-9 and TRBJ2-6, with D possibly called TRBD1 or TRBD2 (5 bases each). This CDR3 region has 16 residues. Trimming shortened V by 1 base and J by 2 bases, and 9 bases separated the two germline ends. Germline loops: CDR1 SEHNR, CDR2 FQNEAQ (reference sequence). The CDR3 coding sequence is TGTGCCAGCAGCTTAGTACTGGGGGCTGGGGCCAACGTCCTGACTTTC. Protein: CASSLVLGAGANVLTF.

J is TRBJ2-1 and V is TRBV25-1; D is ambiguous. In germline, CDR1 is MGHDK, CDR2 SYGVNS. V was cut by 3 bases and J by 4 bases, with 7 bases left in between. The CDR3 length is 13 residues. CDR3 DNA sequence: TGTGCCAGCAGTGAGATCTCATACAATGAGCAGTTCTTC. Its translation: CASSEISYNEQFF.

The V call is TRBV5-1, the J call TRBJ1-1, with TRBD1 as a possible D gene (5 bases). Per germline, CDR1 SGHRS and CDR2 YFSETQ. V lost 5 bases, J lost 3 bases, and 20 bases lay in between. This CDR3 spans 16 amino acids. CDR3 loop: CASRKGQKDEHTEAFF. As DNA, the CDR3 is TGCGCCAGCAGAAAAGGACAAAAAGATGAGCACACTGAAGCTTTCTTT.

This chain connects TRBV5-1 to TRBJ2-3; the D is unclear. Trimming pared 0 bases from V and 0 bases from J, leaving 5 bases between. The CDR3 length is 14 residues. CDR1 is SGHRS and CDR2 is YFSETQ in the germline V gene. The CDR3 DNA sequence: TGCGCCAGCAGCTTGGTGGCGAGCACAGATACGCAGTATTTT. Translation: CASSLVASTDTQYF.

The J gene is TRBJ2-2, the V gene TRBV7-3; D remains unclear. This CDR3 region has 13 residues. Trimming took off 6 bases at V and 7 bases at J, with 12 bases between the two ends. Germline CDR1 is SGHTA and CDR2 is FQGTGA. In DNA form, the CDR3 reads TGTGCCAGCAGTCCCACCGGATACGGGGAGCTGTTTTTT. Its protein product is CASSPTGYGELFF.

This chain joins TRBV7-9 and TRBJ2-1; possible D gene TRBD1, 6 bases. CDR3 length: 15 amino acids. From germline, CDR1 is SEHNR and CDR2 FQNEAQ (reference sequence). V shed 1 base and J shed 4 bases, with 11 bases lying between them. This chain's CDR3 is CASSLGTGLYNEQFF. Here the CDR3 DNA reads TGTGCCAGCAGCTTAGGAACAGGGTTATACAATGAGCAGTTCTTC.

The J gene is TRBJ2-7, the V gene TRBV4-1; D gene unclear. Trimming took off 4 bases at V and 2 bases at J, with 18 bases between the two ends. This CDR3 comprises 16 residues. Germline V gene lookup returns CDR1 MGHRA and CDR2 YSYEKL. CDR3 sequence reads: CASSLRNNGVPYEQYF. The CDR3 nucleotides are TGCGCCAGCAGCCTCCGAAATAATGGCGTGCCCTACGAGCAGTACTTC.

The chain employs TRBV19 and TRBJ1-2; 7 nucleotides match TRBD1. The CDR3 is made up of 13 amino acids. The V gene end was trimmed by 3 bases and the J gene end by 10 bases; junction bases not matched to a gene: 8. Germline-derived CDR1 and CDR2 are LNHDA and SQIVND (reference sequence). The CDR3 is CASSMAGGTPYTF. DNA of the CDR3: TGTGCCAGTAGTATGGCAGGGGGTACTCCCTACACCTTC.

This clone was counted only a few times. The V and J genes are TRBV6-1 and TRBJ1-3; no firm D call. Germline CDR1 MNHNS, CDR2 SASEGT. The length of the CDR3 is 17 residues. Trimming stripped 1 base from V and 0 bases from J, with 13 bases between. CDR3 amino acids: CASSEVPQAYSGNTIYF. CDR3 in DNA: TGTGCCAGCAGTGAAGTCCCCCAGGCTTACTCTGGAAACACCATATATTTT.

The chain joins TRBV4-1 to TRBJ2-1; 7 nucleotides align to TRBD2. The V segment lost 5 bases and the J segment 0 bases; nucleotides outside the gene matches: 7. The germline V gene encodes CDR1 MGHRA and CDR2 YSYEKL. This CDR3 has 16 amino acids. Here the CDR3 DNA reads TGCGCCAGCAGCTACCAGACTAGCACCTCCTACAATGAGCAGTTCTTC. Encoded protein: CASSYQTSTSYNEQFF.

The chain joins TRBV6-5 to TRBJ1-2; a possible D gene is TRBD1 (5 bases). The CDR3 extends over 13 amino acids. The V and J ends lost 2 bases and 8 bases respectively, with 12 bases between them. CDR1 and CDR2 (germline): MNHEY, SVGAGI. CDR3 residues: CASSYMQGSGYTF. CDR3 sequence (DNA): TGTGCCAGCAGTTACATGCAGGGCTCGGGCTACACCTTC.

The chain employs TRBV9 and TRBJ1-1; possible D gene TRBD1, 5 bases. CDR1 is SGDLS, CDR2 YYNGEE, per germline. V lost 4 bases to trimming and J lost 0 bases, with 10 bases between them. The CDR3 is 14 amino acids. The CDR3 nucleotides read TGTGCCAGCAGCTTGACAGACATGAACACTGAAGCTTTCTTT. Its translation: CASSLTDMNTEAFF. The full variable domain, completed using reference TRBV9 and TRBJ1-1, is DSGVTQTPKHLITATGQRVTLRCSPRSGDLSVYWYQQSLDQGLQFLIQYYNGEERAKGNILERFSAQQFPDLHSELNLSSLELGDSALYFCASSLTDMNTEAFFGQGTRLTVV.

The chain is built from TRBV21-1 and TRBJ2-1; TRBD2 reflects the table's D call only, with no check against the DNA. TRBV21-1 is a known pseudogene. The CDR3 is 16 residues long. The CDR3 spells CASSKGGGEFHNEQFF. CDR3 DNA sequence: TGTGCCAGCAGCAAAGGGGGCGGGGAGTTTCACAATGAGCAGTTCTTC.

The J gene is TRBJ2-7, the V gene TRBV6-1, with D maybe TRBD2 (5 bases). The V and J ends lost 0 bases and 0 bases respectively, with 12 bases between them. The CDR3 contains 16 residues. The germline V gene has CDR1 MNHNS and CDR2 SASEGT. CDR3 sequence (DNA): TGTGCCAGCAGTGAAGCCCCCAGCGGCTTCTCCTACGAGCAGTACTTC. Protein sequence: CASSEAPSGFSYEQYF.

The chain uses TRBV28 and TRBJ2-7; a possible D gene is TRBD2 (5 bases). Per the germline V gene, CDR1 is MDHEN and CDR2 is SYDVKM. This CDR3 is built from 13 residues. The V end lost 4 bases, the J end lost 1 base, and 8 bases lay between the germline ends. The CDR3 loop reads CASSSWESYEQYF. In DNA form, the CDR3 reads TGTGCCAGCAGTTCTTGGGAGTCCTACGAGCAGTACTTC.

CDR3 sequence reads: CASSFRALPRGTEAFF. The CDR3 DNA reads TGTGCCAGCAGCTTTCGGGCCCTCCCGAGGGGCACTGAAGCTTTCTTT. The chain uses TRBV11-2 and TRBJ1-1, with D tentatively TRBD1 (5 bases). CDR3 length equals 16 residues. Trimming took 3 bases from V and 4 from J, leaving 18 bases between them. Germline assignment: CDR1 SGHAT and CDR2 FQNNGV.

This rearrangement joins TRBV2 to TRBJ1-1, with D uncertain. Germline V gives CDR1 SNHLY, CDR2 FYNNEI. The V gene lost 2 bases and the J gene lost 6 bases, with 10 bases spanning the gap. This CDR3 is built from 13 residues. CDR3 coding DNA: TGTGCCAGCAGTGAACCGTTTGCAGCTGAAGCTTTCTTT. Translating it yields CASSEPFAAEAFF.

This clone was recorded once. The chain employs TRBV10-3 and TRBJ1-1; no definite D call. With 7 bases removed from V and 5 bases from J, the gap between germline ends came to 14 bases. The germline gives CDR1 ENHRY, CDR2 SYGVKD. This CDR3 is built from 13 residues. CDR3 DNA sequence: TGTGCCATCATCGCGGACGGAACGACTGAAGCTTTCTTT. It specifies CAIIADGTTEAFF.

Notes on this clone: An end of the junction differs from the germline gene, which may be a read error. This rearrangement joins TRBV19 to TRBJ1-5, with 10 bases aligning to TRBD1. This CDR3 has 15 residues. Germline V gives CDR1 LNHDA, CDR2 SQIVND (reference sequence). CDR3 sequence: CASSIWTGGNRPQHF. CDR3 sequence (DNA): TGTGCCAGTAGTATCTGGACAGGGGGAAATCGGCCCCAGCATTTT.

This clone was found once. V is TRBV7-9 and J is TRBJ2-7; the match to TRBD1 covers 9 bases. The CDR3 runs 15 residues. CDR1 is SEHNR, CDR2 FQNEAQ, per germline (reference sequence). With 5 bases clipped from V and 9 bases from J, the junction kept 14 bases outside the gene matches. CDR3 region: CASSLRDRDVTRQYF. CDR3 DNA: TGTGCCAGCAGCCTAAGGGACAGGGACGTTACGAGGCAGTACTTC.

This chain joins TRBV9 and TRBJ2-3, with 10 positions matching TRBD2. J lost 6 bases, V lost 1 base, and 5 bases had no gene match. The germline V gene has CDR1 SGDLS and CDR2 YYNGEE. This CDR3 region has 15 residues. CDR3 loop: CASSVSGRAGDTQYF. CDR3 bases: TGTGCCAGCAGCGTAAGCGGGAGGGCCGGGGATACGCAGTATTTT.

This clone has a single count. V gene TRBV4-1 combines with J gene TRBJ1-1; possibly TRBD1 for D (6 bases). V lost 0 bases and J 6 bases, leaving 8 bases between the germline ends. This CDR3 contains 13 residues. Germline V gene sequence: CDR1 MGHRA, CDR2 YSYEKL. This CDR3 reads CASSQEGAAEAFF. CDR3 bases: TGCGCCAGCAGCCAAGAGGGGGCGGCTGAAGCTTTCTTT.